These 17 T cell receptor beta chains originate from one sample sequenced in a study of T cells in tuberculosis. Only in-frame clones appear in the TCRdb table, and some are missing; sequencing was by immunoSEQ multiplex PCR. Of 25,000 to 35,000 clones in the sample, 80% to 95% were seen once. The sample was PBMCs. The source is a donor aged 10-29 years with latent tuberculosis or without tuberculosis infection.

The chain carries TRBV28 and TRBJ1-1; no clear D. The germline V gene has CDR1 MDHEN and CDR2 SYDVKM. V shed 6 bases and J shed 0 bases, with 2 bases lying between them. The CDR3 runs to 11 residues. The CDR3 DNA follows: TGTGCCAGCAGCATGAACACTGAAGCTTTCTTT. Protein sequence: CASSMNTEAFF.

This rearrangement joins TRBV6-5 to TRBJ2-1; perhaps TRBD2 as D (5 bases). Germline V gives CDR1 MNHEY, CDR2 SVGAGI. The CDR3 is 13 residues long. Trimming cost V 5 bases and J 9 bases, with 14 bases left between them. The CDR3 loop reads CASSLVTGSEQFF. In nucleotides, the CDR3 is TGTGCCAGCAGTCTGGTAACGGGGTCTGAGCAGTTCTTC.

This sequence joins TRBV7-2 and TRBJ2-7; D possibly corresponds to TRBD2 (6 bases). This CDR3 is built from 14 residues. Trimming removed 6 bases from V and 2 bases from J, with 14 bases in between. Per germline, CDR1 SGHTA and CDR2 FQGNSA. CDR3 sequence reads: CASSTKAGPYEQYF. DNA for the CDR3: TGTGCCAGCAGTACAAAAGCGGGCCCCTACGAGCAGTACTTC.

The rearrangement uses TRBV7-8 and TRBJ2-2; the D gene is possibly TRBD2 (6 bases). The CDR3 sequence is 16 residues long. V lost 5 bases and J lost 5, with 18 bases in between. CDR1 and CDR2 (germline): SGHVS, FQNEAQ. CDR3 DNA: TGTGCCAGCAGCCCCTCGAGTGGGAGGCGGACCGGGGAGCTGTTTTTT. Translation: CASSPSSGRRTGELFF.

The V gene is TRBV19, the J gene TRBJ2-7, with D possibly being TRBD2 (6 bases). CDR3 length: 13 residues. V was cut by 11 bases and J by 2 bases, with 16 bases left in between. Germline CDR1 is LNHDA and CDR2 is SQIVND (reference sequence). This CDR3 reads CASSGRQTYEQYF. The CDR3 DNA follows: TGTGCCTCAAGCGGGCGCCAAACCTACGAGCAGTACTTC.

The J gene is TRBJ2-7, the V gene TRBV7-6; TRBD1 aligns across 9 bases. The trim removed 2 bases at V and 2 bases at J, leaving 13 bases unmatched. This CDR3 contains 18 residues. The V gene's germline CDR1 is SGHVS and CDR2 FNYEAQ. The CDR3 loop is CASSLSWVGTGSPYEQYF. Written as DNA, the CDR3 is TGTGCCAGCAGCTTAAGTTGGGTAGGGACAGGGAGTCCCTACGAGCAGTACTTC.

The chain has TRBV5-1 and TRBJ2-5, with 7 positions matching TRBD2. The CDR3 totals 13 residues. V dropped 2 bases and J dropped 3; count of bases not matched to a gene: 1. Germline CDR1 is SGHRS and CDR2 is YFSETQ. CDR3 DNA sequence: TGCGCCAGCAGCTTAGCGGGGAAAGAGACCCAGTACTTC. Protein sequence: CASSLAGKETQYF.

This rearrangement joins TRBV28 to TRBJ1-5; perhaps TRBD1 as D (5 bases). There are 13 residues in the CDR3. V was clipped by 6 bases and J by 15 bases, with 21 bases between them. Germline loops: CDR1 MDHEN, CDR2 SYDVKM. The CDR3 region is CASSPLGALGGHF. The DNA of the CDR3 is TGTGCCAGCAGCCCATTGGGAGCTTTGGGGGGGCATTTT.

V usage is TRBV7-2 and J usage is TRBJ2-5; D is undetermined. Germline CDR1 reads SGHTA; CDR2 reads FQGNSA. Trimming took off 3 bases at V and 5 bases at J, with 7 bases between the two ends. There are 12 residues in the CDR3. The CDR3: CASSFLGETQYF. The CDR3 DNA follows: TGTGCCAGCAGCTTCTTGGGCGAGACCCAGTACTTC.

CDR3 sequence (DNA): TGCGCCAGCAGCCAGCAGGCCTTCAGTCAGCCCCAGCATTTT. Its protein is CASSQQAFSQPQHF. V is TRBV4-3 and J is TRBJ1-5; D gene ambiguous. Trimming took off 3 bases at V and 6 bases at J, with 12 bases between the two ends. This CDR3 spans 14 amino acids. Germline loops: CDR1 LGHNA, CDR2 YSLEER.

CDR3 sequence (DNA): TGTGCTAGTGGTTTAGGTTGGGGGCGCGCCTACAATGAGCAGTTCTTC. It specifies CASGLGWGRAYNEQFF. V is TRBV12-5 and J is TRBJ2-1, with D possibly TRBD1 on 6 matching bases. Germline V gene sequence: CDR1 LGHNT, CDR2 FRNRAP. Trimming left V 3 bases short and J 2 bases short, with 14 bases between. The CDR3 is 16 amino acids.

This chain uses TRBV2 with TRBJ2-7; TRBD1 is a possible D gene (5 bases). Trimming removed 8 bases from V and 2 bases from J, with 19 bases in between. The CDR3 totals 15 residues. The germline gives CDR1 SNHLY, CDR2 FYNNEI. The CDR3 nucleotides are TGTGCCAGCCTTTTATTTCGGACATCTACCTACGAGCAGTACTTC. As protein: CASLLFRTSTYEQYF.

V is TRBV4-3 and J is TRBJ1-5; D not certain. V gave up 4 bases and J gave up 7 bases, with 11 bases separating them. Germline loops: CDR1 LGHNA, CDR2 YSLEER. The CDR3 has 13 residues. The CDR3 loop is CASSRGRRQPQHF. CDR3 bases: TGCGCCAGCAGCCGAGGGAGAAGACAGCCCCAGCATTTT.

The chain recombines TRBV27 with TRBJ2-1, with 11 bases lining up with TRBD2. The germline CDR1 and CDR2 sequences are MNHEY and SMNVEV (reference sequence). With V trimmed by 7 bases and J by 0 bases, 2 bases remained unmatched. The CDR3 contains 15 residues. The CDR3 DNA sequence: TGTGCCAGCAAACTAGCGGGAGTCTCCTACAATGAGCAGTTCTTC. Translation: CASKLAGVSYNEQFF.

The chain employs TRBV7-3 and TRBJ2-1; 7 positions match TRBD1. Germline values: CDR1 SGHTA, CDR2 FQGTGA. The CDR3 has 13 amino acids. V lost 3 bases and J lost 9; bases outside the gene matches: 5. The CDR3 is CASSFRGLGEQFF. The CDR3 coding sequence is TGTGCCAGCAGCTTTAGGGGGCTAGGTGAGCAGTTCTTC.

The rearrangement uses TRBV6-1 and TRBJ2-7; possibly TRBD2 for D (6 bases). The CDR3 spans 14 residues. V lost 4 bases and J 0 bases, leaving 10 bases between the germline ends. Germline V lookup: CDR1 MNHNS, CDR2 SASEGT. The CDR3 DNA follows: TGTGCCAGCAGTGGCCGGGGGATCTCCTACGAGCAGTACTTC. Amino acid sequence: CASSGRGISYEQYF.

V gene TRBV9 combines with J gene TRBJ1-4, with 8 nucleotides matching TRBD1. V shed 2 bases and J 7 bases; nucleotides not matched to a gene: 13. This CDR3 has 17 residues. Looked up from germline, CDR1 is SGDLS and CDR2 is YYNGEE. The CDR3 bases are TGTGCCAGCAGCGTTGGGGACAGGTTCTCGACTTTTGAAAAACTGTTTTTT. Translated, it gives CASSVGDRFSTFEKLFF.